What follows describes a single T cell receptor (beta chain). What it binds is unknown. The source of the sample is a study of cytomegalovirus exposure and HLA in healthy donors. Whole-study findings and limits: Some TCR beta chains (over 150 of them) were listed as cytomegalovirus-associated.

The CDR3 spans 13 residues. The V gene end was trimmed by 7 bases and the J gene end by 7 bases; junction bases not matched to a gene: 9. Germline CDR1 and CDR2: MNHNS and SASEGT. Sequencing was performed with immunoSEQ multiplex PCR; in TCRdb, only in-frame clones are kept and a portion is missing. Of about 160,000 clones listed, under 95% are singletons. The receptor's source is a woman between 18 and 29 years old in good health and CMV-seropositive. The source material was PBMCs. The chain has TRBV6-1 and TRBJ2-7; 8 bases are shared with TRBD1. The CDR3 DNA follows: TGTGCCAGCATTCCGACAGGGGAGCGTGAGCAGTACTTC. It codes for CASIPTGEREQYF.